The rows below give T cell receptor beta chains drawn from one sample of a study of CD8 T cells in Susac syndrome. Via MiXCR, TCRdb re-called the immunoSEQ multiplex PCR reads, giving one row per CDR3 protein. The sample yields 150,000 to 200,000 distinct CDR3 sequences, almost 96% seen once. The source material was CD4+ T cells from PBMCs. The origin of the receptors is a human donor with Susac syndrome. Both conserved end residues are part of each CDR3. A D gene is named only where the DNA matches it firmly. Size tells how often a clone was seen (once, few, many) or the class of an expanded clone, and some rows leave it out.

j_call	clone_size	d_call	v_call	cdr3_aa	cdr3_nt
TRBJ2-7	.	TRBD1	TRBV24-1	CATRTGYHEQYF	TGTGCCACCCGGACAGGGTACCACGAGCAGTACTTC
TRBJ2-3	.	.	TRBV29-1	CSVGSGSDTQYF	TGCAGCGTTGGTTCGGGTTCCGATACGCAGTATTTT
TRBJ2-7	.	.	TRBV10-3	CAISERAQVRPYEQYF	TGTGCCATCAGTGAACGGGCTCAGGTCCGACCCTACGAGCAGTACTTC
TRBJ2-3	.	.	TRBV20-1	CSARVRRQTQYF	TGCAGTGCTAGAGTTCGGCGGCAAACGCAGTATTTT
TRBJ2-7	once	.	TRBV4-2	CASSQDLGRLGSYEQYF	TGTGCCAGCAGCCAAGATCTCGGCAGGTTGGGTTCCTACGAGCAGTACTTC
TRBJ1-1	.	TRBD1	TRBV30	CAWSGAGGVGTEAFF	TGTGCCTGGAGTGGGGCAGGGGGCGTCGGCACTGAAGCTTTCTTT
TRBJ2-7	.	TRBD1	TRBV12-3/TRBV12-4	CASTTGQGASEQYF	TGTGCCAGCACCACCGGACAGGGGGCTTCCGAGCAGTACTTC
TRBJ2-3	.	TRBD2	TRBV3-1	CASSQDPGSGTDTQYF	TGTGCCAGCAGCCAAGATCCGGGTAGCGGGACAGATACGCAGTATTTT
TRBJ1-1	.	TRBD1	TRBV7-9	CASSYQGQVSEAFF	TGTGCCAGCAGCTACCAGGGACAGGTCAGTGAAGCTTTCTTT
TRBJ2-1	.	TRBD1	TRBV29-1	CSAGQGRNEQFF	TGCAGCGCGGGACAGGGAAGGAATGAGCAGTTCTTC
TRBJ2-4	.	.	TRBV12-3/TRBV12-4	CASRTGHMDIQYF	TGTGCCAGCCGTACGGGGCACATGGACATTCAGTACTTC
TRBJ2-5	.	.	TRBV2	CASRFLRGGETQYF	TGTGCCAGCAGATTTCTTAGGGGCGGCGAGACCCAGTACTTC
TRBJ2-4	.	.	TRBV30	CAWSVPETKNIQYF	TGTGCCTGGAGTGTACCAGAGACCAAAAACATTCAGTACTTC